This TCR beta chain was obtained from a study of blood T cell repertoires in COVID-19. Germline assignment: CDR1 MGHRA and CDR2 YSYEKL. The CDR3 contains 16 residues. Trimming cost V 4 bases and J 7 bases; bases outside gene matches: 11. The repertoire was sequenced with immunoSEQ multiplex PCR; TCRdb's copy has only in-frame clones and lacks some. This table has around 250,000 clones, around 86% appearing once. The receptor's source is a man aged 18 to 30 who had recovered from COVID-19. V is TRBV4-1 and J is TRBJ2-1; 9 nucleotides agree with TRBD2. The sequenced sample consisted of PBMCs or T cells enriched from blood (not recorded which). The CDR3 sequence is CASSRSGGGAPNEQFF. The CDR3 bases are TGCGCCAGCAGCCGATCGGGCGGGGGGGCCCCGAATGAGCAGTTCTTC.